What follows are 3 T cell receptor beta chains derived from one specimen sequenced in a study of post-analysis software for immune sequencing data (dated by TCRdb to the mid-2010s). These TCRs are of unknown antigen specificity. The library was prepared using PCR. Sequencer: Illumina HiSeq 2500. To reduce PCR and sequencing biases, unique molecular identifiers were incorporated into the TCR beta cDNA libraries. Using fastp at Q25 and MiXCR, TCRdb reprocessed the public reads and kept productive beta chains. All rows with the same CDR3 protein become a single entry with the most common DNA and genes. Counted in this sample were about 770,000 distinct CDR3 sequences; about 43% of them appeared once. The ten top clones hold 4.9% of the sample. Findings and caveats that apply to the study as a whole: Patients showed significantly higher frequencies than controls for several TRBV segments, among them TRBV5-6, TRBV5-1 and TRBV20-1.

Sequencing was carried out using blood. The source is a girl aged 5-17 years with multiple sclerosis.

This clonotype was picked up a small number of times. The chain links TRBV20-1 to TRBJ1-5, with TRBD1 matching 10 bases. Trimming took 6 bases from V and 4 from J; bases not matched to a gene: 6. The CDR3 covers 14 residues. CDR1 and CDR2 from the germline V gene are DFQATT and SNEGSKA (reference sequence). The CDR3 bases are TGCAGTGCCTCAAGGGGACAGGGGAATCAGCCCCAGCATTTT. Its protein is CSASRGQGNQPQHF.

The chain links TRBV20-1 to TRBJ2-3; D possibly corresponds to TRBD2 (6 bases). The V and J ends lost 0 bases and 5 bases respectively, with 9 bases between them. Germline CDR1 DFQATT, CDR2 SNEGSKA (reference sequence). CDR3 length equals 13 residues. Here the CDR3 reads CSARDPGGDTQYF. In nucleotides, the CDR3 is TGCAGTGCTAGAGACCCCGGGGGAGATACGCAGTATTTT.

The chain has TRBV6-6 and TRBJ2-1, with 7 bases that match TRBD1. The junction had 8 bases not matched to a gene; V was cut back by 5 bases and J by 7 bases. Germline assignment: CDR1 MNHNY and CDR2 SVGAGI (reference sequence). The CDR3 has 14 residues. CDR3 amino acids: CASSRTGLRNEQFF. The CDR3 nucleotides read TGTGCCAGCAGTAGGACAGGCTTGCGGAATGAGCAGTTCTTC.